The 21 T cell receptor beta chains reported below all come from one sample, sequenced in a study of Graves' ophthalmopathy and Graves' hyperthyroidism. Researchers took RNA transcripts and amplified TCR beta CDR3 regions from them. HTBI-primed first-round RT-PCR preceded second-round multiplex PCR. TCRdb recomputed calls from the multiplex PCR reads with MiXCR, one row per CDR3 protein. The sample has a few hundred thousand distinct CDR3 sequences; 17% are singletons. Input material: peripheral blood. The receptors were gathered from an adult woman with stable Graves' hyperthyroidism.

The table lists this clonotype with many counts. The chain employs TRBV6-1 and TRBJ2-7; TRBD2 agrees at 8 bases. This CDR3 comprises 13 residues. In germline, CDR1 is MNHNS, CDR2 SASEGT. V was pared by 8 bases and J by 4 bases, with 7 bases of the junction left unmatched. DNA for the CDR3: TGTGCCAGCCAAGCGGGAGTAGCGTACGAGCAGTACTTC. It specifies CASQAGVAYEQYF.

This clonotype was observed at least ten times. This chain links TRBV5-1 with TRBJ2-7; TRBD2 matches at 10 bases. Germline V gene lookup returns CDR1 SGHRS and CDR2 YFSETQ. This CDR3 has 15 residues. The V gene end was trimmed by 0 bases and the J gene end by 4 bases; junction bases not matched to a gene: 4. CDR3 residues: CASSLGASGRYEQYF. In DNA, the CDR3 is TGCGCCAGCAGCTTGGGGGCTAGCGGGAGATACGAGCAGTACTTC.

This clonotype was counted ten times or more. The V gene is TRBV29-1, the J gene TRBJ1-1; 7 bases are shared with TRBD1. Germline CDR1 is SQVTM and CDR2 is ANQGSEA. J gave up 0 bases and V 4 bases, and 2 bases lay outside the gene matches. This CDR3 has 13 amino acids. CDR3 sequence (DNA): TGCAGCGTTGGGGACAGCTTGAACACTGAAGCTTTCTTT. This translates into CSVGDSLNTEAFF.

V and J are TRBV27 and TRBJ1-2; 9 nucleotides line up with TRBD1. J was trimmed by 8 bases and V by 1 base; bases with no gene match: 8. The CDR3 length is 15 residues. Per the germline V gene, CDR1 is MNHEY and CDR2 is SMNVEV (reference sequence). CDR3 in DNA: TGTGCCAGCAGTTTATGGGCCGGGACAGGGTGGGGCTACACCTTC. It codes for CASSLWAGTGWGYTF.

This clonotype was recorded a few times. The rearrangement links TRBV18 to TRBJ2-2; D not certain. Germline CDR1 KGHSH, CDR2 LQKENI. The CDR3 totals 16 residues. V was cut by 0 bases and J by 1 base, with 9 bases left in between. CDR3 protein: CASSPPKGLNTGELFF. The DNA of the CDR3 is TGTGCCAGCTCACCACCGAAAGGGCTGAACACCGGGGAGCTGTTTTTT. Variable domain in full (rest from reference TRBV18 and TRBJ2-2): NAGVMQNPRHLVRRRGQEARLRCSPMKGHSHVYWYRQLPEEGLKFMVYLQKENIIDESGMPKERFSAEFPKEGPSILRIQQVVRGDSAAYFCASSPPKGLNTGELFFGEGSRLTVL.

V is TRBV6-4 and J is TRBJ2-7; 15 positions match TRBD2. V lost 6 bases to trimming and J lost 4 bases; unmatched junction nucleotides: 4. Germline lookup yields CDR1 MRHNA and CDR2 SNTAGT. This CDR3 is 15 amino acids long. CDR3 nucleotide sequence: TGTGCCAGCAGCTGGACTAGCGGGAGGGTTTACGAGCAGTACTTC. Protein: CASSWTSGRVYEQYF.

The chain uses TRBV25-1 and TRBJ2-5; D is ambiguous. CDR1 and CDR2 from the germline V gene are MGHDK and SYGVNS. The CDR3 is made up of 16 amino acids. V was shortened by 3 bases and J by 1 base, with 15 bases between the two germline ends. The CDR3 bases are TGTGCCAGCAGTGACGTCAACAAAGGGTTCCAAGAGACCCAGTACTTC. The encoded protein is CASSDVNKGFQETQYF.

This chain joins TRBV18 and TRBJ1-1; 8 bases line up with TRBD1. Germline loops: CDR1 KGHSH, CDR2 LQKENI. The CDR3 extends over 14 amino acids. The V segment lost 11 bases and the J segment 8 bases; nucleotides outside the gene matches: 16. DNA of the CDR3: TGTGCCGGCTTTGAGGGTGAGGGACAGGTGGAAGCTTTCTTT. Amino acid sequence: CAGFEGEGQVEAFF. The full variable domain, completed using reference TRBV18 and TRBJ1-1, is NAGVMQNPRHLVRRRGQEARLRCSPMKGHSHVYWYRQLPEEGLKFMVYLQKENIIDESGMPKERFSAEFPKEGPSILRIQQVVRGDSAAYFCAGFEGEGQVEAFFGQGTRLTVV.

Many counts were recorded for this clonotype. The rearrangement joins TRBV28 to TRBJ2-2, with TRBD2 matching over 13 bases. V lost 2 bases, J lost 4 bases, and 4 bases stayed unmatched. Germline lookup yields CDR1 MDHEN and CDR2 SYDVKM. This CDR3 comprises 17 residues. The DNA for the CDR3 is TGTGCCAGCAGTTTACCCGGACTAGCGGGAGCCACCGGGGAGCTGTTTTTT. It translates to CASSLPGLAGATGELFF.

This clonotype was detected only a few times. CDR3 region: CASRELLSGNTIYF. Written as DNA, the CDR3 is TGCGCCAGCAGGGAGTTACTCTCTGGAAACACCATATATTTT. The chain uses TRBV5-1 and TRBJ1-3; unclear D gene. Trimming removed 5 bases from V and 0 bases from J, with 9 bases in between. The CDR3 loop spans 14 amino acids. Germline CDR1 reads SGHRS; CDR2 reads YFSETQ. Looking up the rest from reference TRBV5-1 and TRBJ1-3 gives the full variable domain: KAGVTQTPRYLIKTRGQQVTLSCSPISGHRSVSWYQQTPGQGLQFLFEYFSETQRNKGNFPGRFSGRQFSNSRSEMNVSTLELGDSALYLCASRELLSGNTIYFGEGSWLTVV.

In this sample, this clonotype turned up many times. The V and J genes are TRBV18 and TRBJ2-5; 7 nucleotides agree with TRBD2. The V segment lost 8 bases and the J segment 0 bases; nucleotides outside the gene matches: 3. This CDR3 region has 13 residues. Germline CDR1 KGHSH, CDR2 LQKENI. The CDR3 is CASATSDQETQYF. The CDR3 nucleotides read TGTGCCAGCGCAACTAGCGACCAAGAGACCCAGTACTTC.

This clonotype was counted ten times or more. The chain combines TRBV12-3 or TRBV12-4 with TRBJ1-5; possibly TRBD1 for D (5 bases). V shed 6 bases and J shed 3 bases, with 12 bases lying between them. The CDR3 covers 14 residues. Here the CDR3 reads CASRRRGANQPQHF. CDR3 in DNA: TGTGCCAGCAGGAGGCGTGGGGCCAATCAGCCCCAGCATTTT.

This clonotype was seen many times. The V and J genes are TRBV30 and TRBJ1-1; D may be TRBD1 (6 bases). Germline V gene data show CDR1 as GTSNPN and CDR2 as SVGIG (reference sequence). The CDR3 length is 12 residues. The germline V and J ends were trimmed by 2 bases and 7 bases, with 11 bases remaining between them. CDR3 bases: TGTGCCTGGAGTACCCAAGGGGGTGAAGCTTTCTTT. This sequence encodes CAWSTQGGEAFF.

This clonotype was detected a few times. V gene TRBV3-1 combines with J gene TRBJ2-7, with a weak D call TRBD2 (6 bases). Germline-derived CDR1 and CDR2 are LGHDT and YNNKEL (reference sequence). The CDR3 contains 14 residues. Trimming pared 3 bases from V and 4 bases from J, leaving 13 bases between. The CDR3 loop is CASSHREMRYEQYF. The CDR3, as DNA: TGTGCCAGCAGCCACCGGGAGATGCGATACGAGCAGTACTTC.

This clonotype was picked up many times. The chain is built from TRBV19 and TRBJ2-2, with TRBD2 as a possible D gene (5 bases). The germline V gene encodes CDR1 LNHDA and CDR2 SQIVND (reference sequence). This CDR3 has 17 residues. Trimming removed 3 bases from V and 0 bases from J, with 14 bases in between. CDR3 sequence reads: CASSIGVFVTNTGELFF. The DNA for the CDR3 is TGTGCCAGTAGTATCGGGGTCTTCGTAACGAACACCGGGGAGCTGTTTTTT.

This clonotype has ten or more counts. The chain employs TRBV25-1 and TRBJ2-6; D gene uncertain. V was trimmed by 8 bases and J by 2 bases, leaving 7 bases between them. CDR3 length equals 13 residues. Germline assignment: CDR1 MGHDK and CDR2 SYGVNS. CDR3 sequence reads: CASAKTGANVLTF. CDR3 sequence (DNA): TGTGCCAGCGCCAAGACTGGGGCCAACGTCCTGACTTTC.

The V call is TRBV6-2 or TRBV6-3, the J call TRBJ2-5; a weak D match, TRBD2 (5 bases). Trimming cost V 2 bases and J 1 base, with 11 bases left between them. The length of the CDR3 is 15 residues. Germline CDR1 is MNHEY and CDR2 is SVGEGT. The CDR3 is CASSYPRRGQETQYF. CDR3 nucleotides: TGTGCCAGCAGTTACCCCCGACGGGGCCAAGAGACCCAGTACTTC.

This clonotype was observed many times. The V gene is TRBV28, the J gene TRBJ1-2; the D is unclear. The CDR3 extends over 14 amino acids. The V end lost 6 bases, the J end lost 0 bases, and 11 bases lay between the germline ends. From germline, CDR1 is MDHEN and CDR2 SYDVKM. CDR3 protein: CASSVGRSNYGYTF. The CDR3 DNA follows: TGTGCCAGCAGCGTTGGGCGGTCTAACTATGGCTACACCTTC.

This clonotype has at least ten counts. The J gene is TRBJ2-2, the V gene TRBV7-2; possible D gene TRBD1, 7 bases. CDR1 and CDR2 (germline): SGHTA, FQGNSA. V lost 1 base, J lost 6 bases, and 15 bases lay in between. This CDR3 has 16 amino acids. The CDR3 loop reads CASSLVGGTVAGELFF. The CDR3 DNA follows: TGTGCCAGCAGCTTAGTTGGGGGGACAGTCGCCGGGGAGCTGTTTTTT.

The gene calls are TRBV11-3 and TRBJ2-7, with 7 bases aligning to TRBD2. From germline, CDR1 is SGHNT and CDR2 YENEEA. Trimming took 4 bases from V and 2 from J; bases not matched to a gene: 8. The length of the CDR3 is 15 residues. The CDR3 DNA follows: TGTGCCAGCAGCTGGGGCCGGGGGGTCCCCTACGAGCAGTACTTC. It translates to CASSWGRGVPYEQYF.

This clonotype has ten or more counts. A single base separates this from a much larger clone, so it may be a read error. This CDR3 is missing its conserved last phenylalanine or tryptophan, likely due to a read error. V usage is TRBV12-3 or TRBV12-4 and J usage is TRBJ2-7, with D unclear. The CDR3 length is 11 residues. Trimming stripped 3 bases from V and 6 bases from J, with 6 bases between. The CDR3 nucleotides read TGTGCCAGCAGTTTTAGGTTCGAGCAGTACCTC. Translating gives CASSFRFEQYL.